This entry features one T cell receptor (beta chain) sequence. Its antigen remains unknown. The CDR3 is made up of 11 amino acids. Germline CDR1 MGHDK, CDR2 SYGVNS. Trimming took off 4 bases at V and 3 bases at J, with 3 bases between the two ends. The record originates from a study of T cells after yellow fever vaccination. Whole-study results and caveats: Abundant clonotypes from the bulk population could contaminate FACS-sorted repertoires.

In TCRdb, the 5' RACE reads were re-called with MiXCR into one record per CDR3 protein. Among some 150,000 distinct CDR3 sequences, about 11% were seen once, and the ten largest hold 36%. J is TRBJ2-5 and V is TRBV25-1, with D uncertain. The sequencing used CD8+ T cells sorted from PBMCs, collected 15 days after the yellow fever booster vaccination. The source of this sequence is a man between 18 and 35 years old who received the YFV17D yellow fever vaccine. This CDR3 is CASSAEETQYF. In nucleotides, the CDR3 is TGTGCCAGCAGTGCCGAAGAGACCCAGTACTTC.